This TCR beta chain stems from a study of T cell responses to AZD1222 COVID-19 vaccine. V lost 5 bases and J lost 1, with 20 bases in between. Germline loops: CDR1 MNHEY, CDR2 SMNVEV (reference sequence). The CDR3 is 17 residues long. Turning to this clone: The antigen is not known.

Whole-study findings and limits: Donors were chiefly white British, with a greater number of females, and clonal diversity was perhaps underestimated. At baseline, just 6 or 7 AZD1222 recipients tested seropositive. Once two AZD1222 doses were given, Spike-specific TCR breadth and depth went up.

Profiling relied on immunoSEQ multiplex PCR, and the TCRdb table lists in-frame clones only, not all of them. Counted here are over 100,000 clones, 90% occurring once; the ten biggest clones make up 1.5% to 2%. The V call is TRBV27, the J call TRBJ1-1, with D maybe TRBD1 (6 bases). The sequencing here drew on peripheral blood, taken on day 0 of AZD1222 vaccination. The clonotype comes from an adult in good health. The CDR3 here is CASSDITGYEGNTEAFF. The CDR3 DNA follows: TGTGCCAGCAGTGACATTACAGGGTATGAGGGGAACACTGAAGCTTTCTTT.